This T cell receptor beta chain was found in a study of T cell changes during pregnancy in multiple sclerosis. Only in-frame clones appear in the TCRdb table, and some are missing; sequencing was by immunoSEQ multiplex PCR. The sample yields approximately 25,000 clones, more than 70% seen once. The receptor's source is a female donor in good health, enrolled as a control in a pregnancy study. The sequences come from CD4+ T cells from peripheral blood mononuclear cells, collected in the first trimester of pregnancy.

The CDR3 sequence: CASSPGQGDIRETQYF. The CDR3 DNA reads as TGTGCCAGCAGCCCGGGACAGGGTGACATCCGGGAGACCCAGTACTTC. The chain is built from TRBV9 and TRBJ2-5; the match to TRBD1 covers 9 bases. This CDR3 contains 16 residues. Germline-derived CDR1 and CDR2 are SGDLS and YYNGEE. V dropped 4 bases and J dropped 5; count of bases not matched to a gene: 12. The full variable domain, in which reference TRBV9 and TRBJ2-5 provide the parts outside the CDR3, is DSGVTQTPKHLITATGQRVTLRCSPRSGDLSVYWYQQSLDQGLQFLIQYYNGEERAKGNILERFSAQQFPDLHSELNLSSLELGDSALYFCASSPGQGDIRETQYFGPGTRLLVL.